These T cell receptor beta chains were read from a single sample in a study of cytomegalovirus exposure and HLA in healthy donors. TCRdb's copy holds only in-frame clones and misses some; the assay was immunoSEQ multiplex PCR. The sample records about 140,000 clones, more than 60% being singletons. The sample consisted of PBMCs. The receptors derive from a female donor in good health and CMV-seronegative. CDR3s include the opening cysteine and the closing phenylalanine or tryptophan. D genes are given only for firm matches. Rows may omit the clone size; those that give it use once, few, many or a size class.

CDR3 | DNA | size | J | V | D
CASSLEQTSYNEQFF | TGCGCCAGCAGCTTGGAACAGACCTCCTACAATGAGCAGTTCTTC | - | TRBJ2-1 | TRBV5-1 | -
CASSKGVLAGDGELFF | TGTGCCAGCAGCAAAGGTGTACTAGCTGGTGACGGGGAGCTGTTTTTT | - | TRBJ2-2 | TRBV11-2 | -
CASSPLRDPPYNEQFF | TGTGCCAGCAGCCCCCTGCGGGACCCCCCCTACAATGAGCAGTTCTTC | - | TRBJ2-1 | TRBV14 | -
CATARGAGANVLTF | TGTGCCACCGCCCGGGGGGCTGGGGCCAACGTCCTGACTTTC | - | TRBJ2-6 | TRBV18 | TRBD2
CSVDTPPWQEAFF | TGCAGCGTTGACACACCTCCGTGGCAGGAAGCTTTCTTT | - | TRBJ1-1 | TRBV29-1 | -
CASSWEGQGGTEAFF | TGCGCCAGCAGCTGGGAGGGACAGGGTGGCACTGAAGCTTTCTTT | - | TRBJ1-1 | TRBV5-1 | TRBD1
CASSSGTSGQEQFF | TGTGCCAGCAGCTCCGGGACTAGCGGGCAAGAGCAGTTCTTC | - | TRBJ2-1 | TRBV14 | TRBD2
CASSLPPRTGQGVGQPQHF | TGTGCCAGCAGTTTACCCCCCCGTACGGGACAGGGAGTTGGGCAGCCCCAGCATTTT | - | TRBJ1-5 | TRBV28 | TRBD1
CASSPPGTGKEKLFF | TGTGCCAGCTCACCACCTGGGACAGGGAAGGAAAAACTGTTTTTT | - | TRBJ1-4 | TRBV18 | TRBD1
CASGLADTDTQYF | TGTGCCAGCGGACTAGCGGACACAGATACGCAGTATTTT | once | TRBJ2-3 | TRBV11-1 | TRBD2
CASSEAKGGGGYGYTF | TGTGCCAGCAGTGAAGCGAAAGGTGGGGGCGGCTATGGCTACACCTTC | - | TRBJ1-2 | TRBV6-1 | -
CASTQGHRKGGYTF | TGCGCCAGCACCCAGGGACATAGAAAAGGTGGCTACACCTTC | - | TRBJ1-2 | TRBV23-1 | -
CAPQGGRASKNIQYF | TGTGCCCCCCAGGGAGGGAGGGCCTCCAAAAACATTCAGTACTTC | - | TRBJ2-4 | TRBV30 | TRBD2
CASSYSWTGANYGYTF | TGTGCCAGCAGTTACTCCTGGACAGGGGCTAACTATGGCTACACCTTC | - | TRBJ1-2 | TRBV6-5 | TRBD1
CASSTPRGGGNQPQHF | TGTGCCAGTAGTACCCCCCGGGGGGGTGGCAATCAGCCCCAGCATTTT | - | TRBJ1-5 | TRBV19 | -
CASSPVPAGKVEGYTF | TGTGCCAGCAGCCCCGTTCCAGCAGGGAAAGTGGAAGGCTACACCTTC | - | TRBJ1-2 | TRBV14 | -
CARPKIRLAGPTGTGELFF | TGCGCCAGACCTAAAATTAGACTAGCGGGGCCTACTGGCACCGGGGAGCTGTTTTTT | - | TRBJ2-2 | TRBV10-2 | TRBD2
CASGSGTSSNQPQHF | TGTGCCAGCGGTTCCGGGACAAGTAGCAATCAGCCCCAGCATTTT | - | TRBJ1-5 | TRBV6-1 | -
CASSTGTGNTGELFF | TGTGCCAGCAGCACCGGGACAGGGAACACCGGGGAGCTGTTTTTT | few | TRBJ2-2 | TRBV27 | TRBD1
CASSPRTSGGANEQFF | TGTGCCAGCAGCCCACGGACTAGCGGGGGGGCCAATGAGCAGTTCTTC | - | TRBJ2-1 | TRBV7-9 | TRBD2
CSVGHGREDYGYTF | TGCAGCGTCGGACACGGGCGAGAAGACTATGGCTACACCTTC | once | TRBJ1-2 | TRBV29-1 | -
CASSPRVNEQFF | TGTGCCAGCAGCCCCCGAGTCAATGAGCAGTTCTTC | - | TRBJ2-1 | TRBV5-4 | -
CASSGDRVKAFF | TGTGCCAGCAGCGGGGACAGGGTGAAAGCTTTCTTT | few | TRBJ1-1 | TRBV6-5 | TRBD1
CAISDGYGYTF | TGTGCCATCAGTGACGGCTATGGCTACACCTTC | - | TRBJ1-2 | TRBV10-3 | -
CASSLVRSSGGQETQYF | TGTGCCAGCAGCTTAGTGAGGTCTAGCGGGGGCCAAGAGACCCAGTACTTC | few | TRBJ2-5 | TRBV7-7 | TRBD2
CASSWGTGGSGSNQPQHF | TGTGCCAGCAGTTGGGGGACAGGGGGATCTGGGAGCAATCAGCCCCAGCATTTT | - | TRBJ1-5 | TRBV28 | TRBD1
CASRGTGGTEAFF | TGCGCCAGCAGAGGGACAGGGGGGACTGAAGCTTTCTTT | - | TRBJ1-1 | TRBV5-1 | TRBD1
CASSLGNGGYYEQYF | TGTGCCAGCAGCTTGGGGAATGGCGGTTACTACGAGCAGTACTTC | - | TRBJ2-7 | TRBV5-6 | -
CASSPGGSGDTIYF | TGTGCCAGTAGTCCCGGGGGGTCCGGGGACACCATATATTTT | - | TRBJ1-3 | TRBV19 | -
CASSFGGEGQPQHF | TGTGCCAGCAGTTTCGGGGGGGAGGGTCAGCCCCAGCATTTT | - | TRBJ1-5 | TRBV27 | -
CASGTETQPQHF | TGTGCCAGCGGCACCGAAACCCAGCCCCAGCATTTT | - | TRBJ1-5 | TRBV16 | -
CSVGLAGETQYF | TGCAGCGTGGGGCTAGCGGGAGAGACCCAGTACTTC | - | TRBJ2-5 | TRBV29-1 | TRBD2
CASSLIRGGGRYNEQFF | TGTGCCAGCAGCCTTATCCGCGGCGGGGGCCGGTACAATGAGCAGTTCTTC | - | TRBJ2-1 | TRBV7-6 | -
CASRAGTEAFF | TGTGCCAGCAGGGCTGGCACTGAAGCTTTCTTT | - | TRBJ1-1 | TRBV28 | -
CASSLQGLAGTDTQYF | TGTGCCAGCAGCTTACAGGGACTAGCGGGCACAGATACGCAGTATTTT | - | TRBJ2-3 | TRBV11-2 | TRBD2
CASAPGGAHTEAFF | TGTGCCAGTGCCCCTGGCGGGGCCCACACTGAAGCTTTCTTT | - | TRBJ1-1 | TRBV19 | -
CASSTGQGADEQYF | TGCGCCAGCAGCACCGGACAGGGGGCTGACGAGCAGTACTTC | - | TRBJ2-7 | TRBV5-1 | TRBD1
CASRVAGGSYNEQFF | TGTGCCAGCAGGGTAGCGGGAGGCTCCTACAATGAGCAGTTCTTC | - | TRBJ2-1 | TRBV27 | TRBD2
CASSLALGNEQFF | TGTGCCAGCAGCCTAGCCCTTGGGAATGAGCAGTTCTTC | - | TRBJ2-1 | TRBV27 | -
CASSYDSFTDTQYF | TGTGCCAGCAGTTACGACAGTTTCACAGATACGCAGTATTTT | - | TRBJ2-3 | TRBV6-5 | -
CASSESGGIGELFF | TGCGCCAGCAGTGAGTCGGGAGGTATCGGGGAGCTGTTTTTT | - | TRBJ2-2 | TRBV10-1 | -
CASSDPRGRANGELFF | TGTGCCAGCTCCGACCCCCGGGGAAGAGCAAACGGGGAGCTGTTTTTT | - | TRBJ2-2 | TRBV5-4 | -
CASSLRWDTEAFF | TGTGCCAGCAGCTTGAGGTGGGACACTGAAGCTTTCTTT | - | TRBJ1-1 | TRBV7-9 | -
CASSLGRTEYEQYF | TGTGCCAGCAGCTTAGGACGGACAGAGTACGAGCAGTACTTC | - | TRBJ2-7 | TRBV13 | -
CASSIDRGAGGPQPQHF | TGTGCCAGTAGTATAGATCGAGGAGCAGGGGGTCCCCAGCCCCAGCATTTT | - | TRBJ1-5 | TRBV19 | TRBD1
CASSPGQGFWYEQYF | TGTGCCAGCAGCCCGGGACAGGGATTCTGGTACGAGCAGTACTTC | - | TRBJ2-7 | TRBV2 | TRBD1
CATSRDNGANVLTF | TGTGCCACCAGCAGGGACAATGGGGCCAACGTCCTGACTTTC | few | TRBJ2-6 | TRBV15 | -
CASSATGTGSNYGYTF | TGTGCCAGCAGCGCCACCGGGACAGGTTCTAACTATGGCTACACCTTC | - | TRBJ1-2 | TRBV5-5 | TRBD1
CARSLFGVELFF | TGTGCCAGAAGCTTGTTTGGAGTGGAACTGTTTTTT | few | TRBJ1-4 | TRBV5-3 | -
CASSIGTSNYGYTF | TGTGCCAGTAGTATAGGCACTTCTAACTATGGCTACACCTTC | - | TRBJ1-2 | TRBV19 | -
CATSRDHGQVLLAHF | TGTGCCACCAGCAGAGATCATGGCCAGGTTCTCTTGGCGCATTTT | - | TRBJ1-5 | TRBV15 | -
CASTSGVEYGYTF | TGTGCCAGCACCTCAGGGGTCGAGTATGGCTACACCTTC | - | TRBJ1-2 | TRBV6-1 | -
CASSPGSRDNEQFF | TGTGCCAGCAGCCCCGGATCCCGGGACAATGAGCAGTTCTTC | once | TRBJ2-1 | TRBV11-3 | -
CASSMREYGYTF | TGTGCCAGTAGTATGAGGGAGTACGGCTACACCTTC | - | TRBJ1-2 | TRBV19 | -
CASRAGQGSGGELFF | TGTGCCAGCAGAGCGGGACAGGGGTCGGGCGGGGAGCTGTTTTTT | - | TRBJ2-2 | TRBV6-1 | TRBD1